This T cell receptor (beta chain) was found in a study of STAT5B mutations in CD4+ large granular lymphocyte leukemia. The J segment lost 4 bases and the V segment lost 0 bases, leaving 1 base of the junction unmatched. The germline gives CDR1 MGHRA, CDR2 YSYEKL. This CDR3 comprises 15 residues. Profiled with immunoSEQ multiplex PCR; TCRdb holds only in-frame clones, not every one. The sample contains about 30,000 clones, approximately 71% of which appear only once. The gene calls are TRBV4-1 and TRBJ2-2; 8 nucleotides match TRBD2. This sequence was found in a human donor in good health. The sequenced sample consisted of CD4+ T cells from blood buffy coats. The CDR3 loop reads CASSQDGLATGELFF. The CDR3 region has the DNA TGCGCCAGCAGCCAAGATGGACTAGCCACCGGGGAGCTGTTTTTT.